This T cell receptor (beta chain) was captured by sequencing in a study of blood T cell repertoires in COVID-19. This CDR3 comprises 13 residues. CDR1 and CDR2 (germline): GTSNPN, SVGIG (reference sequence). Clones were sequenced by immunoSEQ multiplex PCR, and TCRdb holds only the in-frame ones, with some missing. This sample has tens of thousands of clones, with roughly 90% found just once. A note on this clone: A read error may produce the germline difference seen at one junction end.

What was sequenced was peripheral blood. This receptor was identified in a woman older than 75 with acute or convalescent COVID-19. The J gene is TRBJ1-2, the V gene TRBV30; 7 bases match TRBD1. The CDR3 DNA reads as TGTGCCTGGAGTTACCGGGACAGCGGTTCGCCCAACTTC. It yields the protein CAWSYRDSGSPNF.